Below, 27 T cell receptor beta chains from the same sample are listed, as sequenced in a study of blood T cell repertoires in COVID-19. TCRdb's copy holds only in-frame clones and misses some; the assay was immunoSEQ multiplex PCR. The sample yields some 500,000 clones, approximately 88% seen once. The source material was peripheral blood. The receptors come from a woman between 45 and 65 years old with COVID-19, enrolled during active disease.

The gene calls are TRBV6-5 and TRBJ2-3; tentatively, D is TRBD1 (6 bases). The CDR3 contains 15 residues. The germline V gene has CDR1 MNHEY and CDR2 SVGAGI. The V end was cut by 6 bases, the J end by 2 bases, with 15 bases between. The CDR3 DNA sequence: TGTGCCAGCAGCAGAGCATGGGGGCCCACAGATACGCAGTATTTT. This gives the protein CASSRAWGPTDTQYF.

The CDR3 sequence is CAFTGTGSYEQYF. Here the CDR3 DNA reads TGTGCCTTCACCGGGACAGGGAGCTACGAGCAGTACTTC. The chain employs TRBV30 and TRBJ2-7, with TRBD1 matching over 9 bases. Germline lookup yields CDR1 GTSNPN and CDR2 SVGIG (reference sequence). The CDR3 covers 13 residues. V lost 7 bases, J lost 3 bases, and 7 bases stayed unmatched. The full variable domain, with the rest looked up from reference TRBV30 and TRBJ2-7, is SQTIHQWPATLVQPVGSPLSLECTVEGTSNPNLYWYRQAAGRGLQLLFYSVGIGQISSEVPQNLSASRPQDRQFILSSKKLLLSDSGFYLCAFTGTGSYEQYFGPGTRLTVT.

The rearrangement uses TRBV13 and TRBJ1-1; no clear D. Germline-derived CDR1 and CDR2 are PRHDT and FYEKMQ (reference sequence). The CDR3 is 14 residues long. V was shortened by 4 bases and J by 1 base, with 10 bases between the two germline ends. The DNA for the CDR3 is TGTGCCAGCAGCTCCGGGATCCGGAACACTGAAGCTTTCTTT. This gives the protein CASSSGIRNTEAFF. Supplemented by reference TRBV13 and TRBJ1-1, the full variable domain reads AAGVIQSPRHLIKEKRETATLKCYPIPRHDTVYWYQQGPGQDPQFLISFYEKMQSDKGSIPDRFSAQQFSDYHSELNMSSLELGDSALYFCASSSGIRNTEAFFGQGTRLTVV.

This chain uses TRBV24-1 with TRBJ2-1, with 8 bases identical to TRBD2. Germline CDR1 reads KGHDR; CDR2 reads SFDVKD. The CDR3 totals 14 residues. With V trimmed by 5 bases and J by 3 bases, 2 bases remained unmatched. The CDR3 loop is CATSAAGGYNEQFF. CDR3 nucleotide sequence: TGTGCCACCAGTGCGGCGGGAGGCTACAATGAGCAGTTCTTC.

The chain recombines TRBV7-9 with TRBJ1-2; TRBD1 might be the D (6 bases). CDR1 is SEHNR, CDR2 FQNEAQ, per germline (reference sequence). This CDR3 is built from 16 residues. V gave up 4 bases and J gave up 2 bases, with 17 bases separating them. This chain's CDR3 is CASSSDTGMANYGYTF. DNA of the CDR3: TGTGCCAGCAGCTCAGACACAGGGATGGCCAACTATGGCTACACCTTC.

In this sample, this clone turned up once. The rearrangement links TRBV9 to TRBJ2-5; D unclear. The V gene lost 2 bases and the J gene lost 1 base, with 12 bases spanning the gap. The CDR3 covers 15 residues. Germline V CDR1 and CDR2: SGDLS, YYNGEE. The CDR3 sequence is CASSVRPLSQETQYF. The CDR3 DNA is TGTGCCAGCAGCGTCAGGCCGCTATCCCAAGAGACCCAGTACTTC. The full variable domain, in which reference TRBV9 and TRBJ2-5 provide the parts outside the CDR3, is DSGVTQTPKHLITATGQRVTLRCSPRSGDLSVYWYQQSLDQGLQFLIQYYNGEERAKGNILERFSAQQFPDLHSELNLSSLELGDSALYFCASSVRPLSQETQYFGPGTRLLVL.

This chain uses TRBV6-6 with TRBJ2-5, with 7 bases identical to TRBD1. The CDR3 contains 13 residues. Per germline, CDR1 MNHNY and CDR2 SVGAGI (reference sequence). The V and J ends lost 2 bases and 5 bases, in that order; junction bases with no gene match: 2. Written as DNA, the CDR3 is TGTGCCAGCAGTTACAGGGGGCGGGAGACCCAGTACTTC. Translated: CASSYRGRETQYF.

The gene calls are TRBV11-3 and TRBJ1-1, with D possibly being TRBD1 (5 bases). Germline CDR1 reads SGHNT; CDR2 reads YENEEA. Trimming shortened V by 5 bases and J by 1 base, and 14 bases separated the two germline ends. This CDR3 is 15 amino acids long. The CDR3 sequence: CASSLGGPENTEAFF. The CDR3 bases are TGTGCCAGCAGCCTGGGGGGTCCGGAGAACACTGAAGCTTTCTTT.

The chain links TRBV19 to TRBJ1-4; 7 positions agree with TRBD1. CDR1 and CDR2 (germline): LNHDA, SQIVND (reference sequence). Germline trimming cut 5 bases from V and 8 bases from J; bases unmatched to any gene: 11. CDR3 size: 15 residues. CDR3: CASSPAVHRGEKLFF. As DNA, the CDR3 is TGTGCCAGTAGTCCCGCCGTTCACAGGGGAGAAAAACTGTTTTTT.

The chain is built from TRBV11-2 and TRBJ2-5, with TRBD2 matching over 12 bases. The CDR3 runs 15 residues. CDR1 is SGHAT and CDR2 is FQNNGV in the germline V gene. After removal of 5 bases from V and 5 bases from J, the junction contained 6 bases not matched to a gene. CDR3 DNA sequence: TGTGCCAGCAGCACCCTAGCGGGGGGGCGGGAGACCCAGTACTTC. Its translation is CASSTLAGGRETQYF. The full variable domain, with the rest looked up from reference TRBV11-2 and TRBJ2-5, is EAGVAQSPRYKIIEKRQSVAFWCNPISGHATLYWYQQILGQGPKLLIQFQNNGVVDDSQLPKDRFSAERLKGVDSTLKIQPAKLEDSAVYLCASSTLAGGRETQYFGPGTRLLVL.

J is TRBJ2-5 and V is TRBV11-3; 7 nucleotides line up with TRBD2. Germline CDR1 and CDR2: SGHNT and YENEEA. Unmatched junction bases numbered 3, after V lost 5 bases and J lost 0 bases. This CDR3 is built from 14 residues. CDR3 bases: TGTGCCAGCAGCGTCGGGACTAACCAAGAGACCCAGTACTTC. Its translation is CASSVGTNQETQYF. The full variable domain, rest sourced from reference TRBV11-3 and TRBJ2-5, is EAGVVQSPRYKIIEKKQPVAFWCNPISGHNTLYWYLQNLGQGPELLIRYENEEAVDDSQLPKDRFSAERLKGVDSTLKIQPAELGDSAVYLCASSVGTNQETQYFGPGTRLLVL.

This clone appeared a single time. The chain employs TRBV28 and TRBJ2-2, with TRBD1 identical over 10 bases. The length of the CDR3 is 14 residues. CDR1 and CDR2 from the germline V gene are MDHEN and SYDVKM. Trimming took 7 bases from V and 3 from J; bases not matched to a gene: 2. The CDR3 here is CASIGTGDTGELFF. The CDR3 nucleotides are TGTGCCAGCATAGGGACAGGGGACACCGGGGAGCTGTTTTTT.

The chain has TRBV5-1 and TRBJ2-5; tentative D call: TRBD2 (5 bases). V was pared by 0 bases and J by 2 bases, with 11 bases between. The CDR3 totals 15 residues. Germline CDR1 and CDR2: SGHRS and YFSETQ. Here the CDR3 DNA reads TGCGCCAGCAGCTTGGGAAGACTAAGTCAAGAGACCCAGTACTTC. Amino acids: CASSLGRLSQETQYF.

As regards this clone: The sample holds other DNA sequences that translate to the same CDR3. The chain joins TRBV24-1 to TRBJ1-1; D ambiguous. CDR1 and CDR2 (germline): KGHDR, SFDVKD. Trimming shortened V by 2 bases and J by 5 bases, and 8 bases separated the two germline ends. The CDR3 is 13 residues long. CDR3 DNA: TGTGCCACCAGTGATTCACGCGGGACTGAAGCTTTCTTT. Protein: CATSDSRGTEAFF.

The chain is built from TRBV11-2 and TRBJ2-7, with D possibly matching TRBD1 (7 bases). V lost 8 bases to trimming and J lost 0 bases, with 20 bases between them. Germline assignment: CDR1 SGHAT and CDR2 FQNNGV. This CDR3 comprises 16 residues. CDR3 sequence reads: CASSQRSGGISYEQYF. The CDR3 region has the DNA TGTGCCAGCTCCCAGAGGTCAGGGGGGATCTCCTACGAGCAGTACTTC.

V and J are TRBV9 and TRBJ1-2, with TRBD1 as a possible D gene (5 bases). The CDR3 has 14 amino acids. The germline CDR1 and CDR2 sequences are SGDLS and YYNGEE. The ends were cut back, 5 bases at V and 5 bases at J, with 16 bases in the middle. In DNA, the CDR3 is TGTGCCAGCAGTCAGGGAGTGGGGAGGTATGGCTACACCTTC. Translating gives CASSQGVGRYGYTF.

The chain employs TRBV5-1 and TRBJ2-7; the match to TRBD2 covers 8 bases. The CDR3 contains 15 residues. Germline V CDR1 and CDR2: SGHRS, YFSETQ. With V trimmed by 0 bases and J by 0 bases, 2 bases remained unmatched. As DNA, the CDR3 is TGCGCCAGCAGCTTGGCGGGGGGGAGCTCCTACGAGCAGTACTTC. The encoded protein is CASSLAGGSSYEQYF.

This chain links TRBV18 with TRBJ1-1; TRBD1 matches at 10 bases. The CDR3 runs to 15 residues. The germline gives CDR1 KGHSH, CDR2 LQKENI. Germline trimming cut 3 bases from V and 4 bases from J; bases unmatched to any gene: 5. The CDR3 loop is CASSPGQGWGTEAFF. In DNA, the CDR3 is TGTGCCAGCTCACCGGGACAGGGGTGGGGCACTGAAGCTTTCTTT. Filled out from reference TRBV18 and TRBJ1-1, the complete variable domain reads NAGVMQNPRHLVRRRGQEARLRCSPMKGHSHVYWYRQLPEEGLKFMVYLQKENIIDESGMPKERFSAEFPKEGPSILRIQQVVRGDSAAYFCASSPGQGWGTEAFFGQGTRLTVV.

CDR3 DNA: TGTGCCAGCAGCCAAAGGGGAACTCAGCCCCAGCATTTT. Translated: CASSQRGTQPQHF. The chain recombines TRBV3-1 (or the pseudogene TRBV3-2) with TRBJ1-5; D perhaps matches TRBD1 (5 bases). Trimming took 2 bases from V and 6 from J, leaving 8 bases between them. CDR1 LGHDT and CDR2 YNNKEL come from the germline V gene (reference sequence). CDR3 size: 13 residues.

The chain links TRBV27 to TRBJ1-5; no clear D. From germline, CDR1 is MNHEY and CDR2 SMNVEV (reference sequence). Trimming shortened V by 4 bases and J by 4 bases, and 5 bases separated the two germline ends. CDR3 size: 12 residues. The CDR3, as DNA: TGTGCCAGCAGTTCTCCTAATCAGCCCCAGCATTTT. It codes for CASSSPNQPQHF.

The chain carries TRBV3-1 (or the pseudogene TRBV3-2) and TRBJ1-5, with 10 bases fitting TRBD1. Germline V gene sequence: CDR1 LGHDT, CDR2 YNNKEL (reference sequence). J lost 1 base, V lost 4 bases, and 16 bases had no gene match. This CDR3 contains 20 residues. The CDR3 region is CASSLPPTGDRGGSNQPQHF. As DNA, the CDR3 is TGTGCCAGCAGCCTGCCTCCCACGGGGGACAGGGGTGGCAGCAATCAGCCCCAGCATTTT.

The CDR3 sequence: CASTEGAGNYGYTF. CDR3 DNA sequence: TGTGCCAGTACCGAGGGGGCGGGAAACTATGGCTACACCTTC. V gene TRBV19 combines with J gene TRBJ1-2; TRBD1 matches 7 bases. Trimming at V came to 7 bases and at J to 2 bases, leaving 7 bases not matched to a gene. This CDR3 contains 14 residues. Germline lookup yields CDR1 LNHDA and CDR2 SQIVND (reference sequence).

V is TRBV7-9 and J is TRBJ1-2; 9 nucleotides align to TRBD1. Germline V lookup: CDR1 SEHNR, CDR2 FQNEAQ (reference sequence). The J segment lost 7 bases and the V segment lost 5 bases, leaving 11 bases of the junction unmatched. This CDR3 is 15 amino acids long. This CDR3 reads CASSPPGTGISGYTF. The CDR3, as DNA: TGTGCCAGCAGCCCTCCAGGGACAGGGATTTCTGGCTACACCTTC.

The V gene is TRBV5-1, the J gene TRBJ1-2; no reliable D call. Trimming took 7 bases from V and 8 from J, leaving 15 bases between them. Germline lookup yields CDR1 SGHRS and CDR2 YFSETQ. This CDR3 is built from 12 residues. This CDR3 reads CASHSDREGYTF. CDR3 in DNA: TGCGCCAGCCACAGTGACCGAGAGGGCTACACCTTC.

The chain is built from TRBV3-1 (or the pseudogene TRBV3-2) and TRBJ1-6; 8 bases are a match to TRBD1. This CDR3 has 14 amino acids. V shed 4 bases, J shed 7 bases, and the junction held 3 bases outside the gene matches. The germline V gene has CDR1 LGHDT and CDR2 YNNKEL (reference sequence). The CDR3 DNA is TGTGCCAGCAGCCGGACAGGGAGAAATTCACCCCTCCACTTT. Translation gives CASSRTGRNSPLHF.

Of note for this clone: The sample has other DNA sequences that encode this CDR3 too. As DNA, the CDR3 is TGCGCCAGCAGCCCAGGGACAGCTAACTATGGCTACACCTTC. Translation gives CASSPGTANYGYTF. V is TRBV5-1 and J is TRBJ1-2, with 7 nucleotides matching TRBD1. The V gene's germline CDR1 is SGHRS and CDR2 YFSETQ. The CDR3 has 14 amino acids. Trimming took 4 bases from V and 0 from J; bases not matched to a gene: 3.

This rearrangement joins TRBV11-2 to TRBJ1-1, with 9 positions matching TRBD1. The CDR3 covers 18 residues. Germline V CDR1 and CDR2: SGHAT, FQNNGV. V was clipped by 1 base and J by 7 bases; unmatched bases: 16. CDR3 protein: CASSLGGGTGPGLVEAFF. The CDR3 DNA reads TGTGCCAGCAGCTTAGGGGGGGGGACAGGGCCGGGCCTCGTTGAAGCTTTCTTT.